A selection of T cell receptor beta chains follows, all from one sample in a study of CD8+ T cells in alopecia areata. Sequenced by immunoSEQ multiplex PCR; TCRdb stores in-frame clones only, minus some. The sample yields approximately 100,000 clones, around three fifths seen once. The sample taken for sequencing was CD4+ T cells sorted from blood. All receptors derive from a human donor in good health. Both conserved end residues are trimmed from each CDR3. Each record gives: V gene, J gene, CDR3 protein.

V: TRBV10-3; J: TRBJ2-5; CDR3: AISDGGGRQETQY
V: TRBV29-1; J: TRBJ2-5; CDR3: SVEAYTGGETQY
V: TRBV11-2; J: TRBJ2-6; CDR3: ASSVRQGSGANVLT
V: TRBV18; J: TRBJ2-1; CDR3: ASSPGTASSYNEQF
V: TRBV29-1; J: TRBJ2-1; CDR3: SVVNGGAEF
V: TRBV7-3; J: TRBJ2-3; CDR3: ASKQMRDADTQY
V: TRBV6-5; J: TRBJ2-3; CDR3: ASSSPSPDTQY
V: TRBV29-1; J: TRBJ2-1; CDR3: SAVQTGGIYNEQF
V: TRBV29-1; J: TRBJ1-5; CDR3: SAGQGDQPQH
V: TRBV6-6; J: TRBJ2-5; CDR3: ASSPLAVQETQY
V: TRBV29-1; J: TRBJ1-2; CDR3: SVGGYYGYT
V: TRBV29-1; J: TRBJ2-5; CDR3: SVESGTRVETQY
V: TRBV28; J: TRBJ2-3; CDR3: ASRLPTSGGSDTQY
V: TRBV15; J: TRBJ2-6; CDR3: ATSRVGTGVTGANVLT
V: TRBV4-1; J: TRBJ2-1; CDR3: ASSHPPRQNEQF
V: TRBV27; J: TRBJ1-5; CDR3: ASSPREGQRISNQPQH
V: TRBV27; J: TRBJ2-5; CDR3: ASSLSTKDRRETQY
V: TRBV10-2; J: TRBJ1-5; CDR3: ASSESILDKH
V: TRBV20-1; J: TRBJ2-1; CDR3: SGGGYNEQF
V: TRBV7-2; J: TRBJ1-5; CDR3: ASSSQGGPQH
V: TRBV5-1; J: TRBJ2-5; CDR3: ASSLTSGGPETQY
V: TRBV25-1; J: TRBJ1-1; CDR3: ASSEFDPQGAGTEAF
V: TRBV27; J: TRBJ1-2; CDR3: ASRRQGQGTNGYT
V: TRBV2; J: TRBJ2-3; CDR3: ASSDKGTTSDTQY
V: TRBV18; J: TRBJ2-2; CDR3: ASSREIGTATGELF
V: TRBV27; J: TRBJ2-7; CDR3: ASRGTGRMGEQY
V: TRBV7-2; J: TRBJ2-5; CDR3: ASSLSGLGETQY
V: TRBV7-8; J: TRBJ2-7; CDR3: ASSLQQTYEQY
V: TRBV6-5; J: TRBJ2-7; CDR3: ASSYVGTSVREQY
V: TRBV5-1; J: TRBJ1-2; CDR3: ASSLDSGQGFYGYT
V: TRBV7-9; J: TRBJ1-2; CDR3: ASSLDQYLGYT
V: TRBV4-1; J: TRBJ2-3; CDR3: ASSPRAGRPSTDTQY
V: TRBV30; J: TRBJ1-5; CDR3: AWSVGTGPNQPQH
V: TRBV29-1; J: TRBJ1-1; CDR3: SVHDPTSGTEAF
V: TRBV4-3; J: TRBJ2-6; CDR3: ASSQDQGPSGANVLT
V: TRBV19; J: TRBJ2-4; CDR3: ASSLDTQPLAKNIQY
V: TRBV4-1; J: TRBJ1-2; CDR3: ASSRNLGQGAPNGYT
V: TRBV29-1; J: TRBJ2-4; CDR3: SAGSDRVGGNIQY
V: TRBV30; J: TRBJ2-7; CDR3: AWSVMEGSPSYEQY
V: TRBV7-2; J: TRBJ2-5; CDR3: ASSLETREETQY
V: TRBV23-1; J: TRBJ1-1; CDR3: ASSSAGEAF
V: TRBV7-2; J: TRBJ1-2; CDR3: ASSLALIPGPYGYT
V: TRBV29-1; J: TRBJ1-1; CDR3: SARGMNTEAF
V: TRBV29-1; J: TRBJ1-2; CDR3: SVERGYGYT
V: TRBV29-1; J: TRBJ2-5; CDR3: SVVGNQETQY
V: TRBV5-6; J: TRBJ1-6; CDR3: ASSQRIGTGYTDALH
V: TRBV18; J: TRBJ2-1; CDR3: ASSPEAGSYNEQF
V: TRBV30; J: TRBJ1-5; CDR3: AWSTTPSQPQH
V: TRBV5-1; J: TRBJ2-7; CDR3: ASSPGVVDSYEQY
V: TRBV28; J: TRBJ2-1; CDR3: ASSPSGGALYNEQF
V: TRBV19; J: TRBJ2-1; CDR3: AKGLARAQPYYNEQF
V: TRBV30; J: TRBJ1-5; CDR3: AWSHGTGDQPQH